Below are 4 T cell receptor beta chains sequenced from a single sample in a study of beta chain features in type 1 diabetes listed by TCRdb under 2018. The library came from the immunoSEQ multiplex PCR assay. All of the isolated RNA was reverse transcribed with the High Capacity cDNA Reverse Transcription Kit, so expressed TCRB transcripts were sequenced. Held by TCRdb, this immuneACCESS table contains in-frame sequences only and omits some clones. Under half of the omission traces to an unresolved V gene where checked; the cause of the rest is unknown. This sample gives roughly 240,000 clones in total; approximately 14% of them show up just once. The ten largest clones represent around 0.026% of the sample. The sequenced sample consisted of naive CD4+ T cells from blood. What this sample's cell subset or site label stands for: true naive CD4+ T cells. These receptors all stem from a woman aged 40 to 55 in good health.

This clone was seen a handful of times. The chain joins TRBV4-3 to TRBJ2-4; D unclear. Trimming cost V 0 bases and J 7 bases, with 13 bases left between them. Germline V gives CDR1 LGHNA, CDR2 YSLEER. There are 15 residues in the CDR3. CDR3 coding DNA: TGCGCCAGCAGCCAAGAGGTGTCCGGGTCCAACATTCAGTACTTC. Protein sequence: CASSQEVSGSNIQYF.

This clone was counted many times. The V and J genes are TRBV29-1 and TRBJ2-7, with 9 bases lining up with TRBD1. There are 13 residues in the CDR3. From germline, CDR1 is SQVTM and CDR2 ANQGSEA. V lost 6 bases and J lost 4; bases outside the gene matches: 7. The CDR3 DNA reads as TGCAGCGTGGCCGGGACAGGGTGGTACGAGCAGTACTTC. This sequence encodes CSVAGTGWYEQYF.

There are a few counts of this clone. This rearrangement joins TRBV4-1 to TRBJ1-4; D gene uncertain. Germline CDR1 is MGHRA and CDR2 is YSYEKL. Trimming stripped 0 bases from V and 3 bases from J, with 5 bases between. This CDR3 is 14 amino acids long. The CDR3 loop is CASSQESANEKLFF. CDR3 nucleotides: TGCGCCAGCAGCCAAGAGTCAGCTAATGAAAAACTGTTTTTT.

The chain combines TRBV9 with TRBJ2-7; TRBD2 agrees at 8 bases. The junction had 12 bases not matched to a gene; V was cut back by 3 bases and J by 7 bases. This CDR3 is built from 15 residues. Germline V gene sequence: CDR1 SGDLS, CDR2 YYNGEE. CDR3 region: CASSETGGPLEEQYF. The CDR3 bases are TGTGCCAGCAGCGAGACGGGGGGGCCGTTGGAGGAGCAGTACTTC.